The rows below give T cell receptor beta chains drawn from one sample of a study of CD8 T cells in ankylosing spondylitis. TCRdb reprocessed the 5' RACE reads via MiXCR and lists one record per CDR3 protein. The sample contains about 440,000 distinct CDR3 sequences, more than 15% of which appear only once. Sequences were obtained from blood, either unsorted or a sorted T cell fraction (not recorded which). The receptors come from a male donor with ankylosing spondylitis. CDR3s include the opening cysteine and the closing phenylalanine or tryptophan.

v_call	j_call	cdr3_aa
TRBV18	TRBJ2-2	CASSPPAGSNTGELFF
TRBV6-2/TRBV6-3	TRBJ1-5	CASSRDRVEPQHF
TRBV28	TRBJ1-5	CATFGGQGNQPQHF
TRBV3-1	TRBJ1-1	CASSRQGTLNTEAFF
TRBV9	TRBJ1-1	CASSAAGSNGRAFF
TRBV7-2	TRBJ1-1	CASSLVGTGGAGTEAFF
TRBV20-1	TRBJ2-5	CSASSGGAETQYF
TRBV5-1	TRBJ1-4	CASSLKAGINEKLFF
TRBV27	TRBJ2-1	CASSFRSRPSSYNEQFF
TRBV12-3/TRBV12-4	TRBJ2-1	CASYMLAGGGEQFF
TRBV11-2	TRBJ2-3	CASSLVGALTDTQYF
TRBV20-1	TRBJ2-2	CSARAQGTLGTGELFF
TRBV12-3/TRBV12-4	TRBJ2-3	CASSFMGQTDTQYF
TRBV3-1	TRBJ2-7	CASSQGSGTDNF
TRBV12-3/TRBV12-4	TRBJ2-3	CASNSRIWGGTDTQYF
TRBV9	TRBJ1-1	CASSTGLGVGENEAFF
TRBV12-3/TRBV12-4	TRBJ2-1	CASTRGDEQFF
TRBV29-1	TRBJ1-1	CSVGGQGHRGAFF
TRBV4-2	TRBJ2-5	CASSRNRGTSGDQETQYF
TRBV12-3/TRBV12-4	TRBJ1-1	CASGGTEAFF
TRBV7-8	TRBJ2-5	CASSFRGLYIETQYF
TRBV10-3	TRBJ2-2	CAISESGQGAKELFF
TRBV20-1	TRBJ2-3	CSAIPGVRSTDTQYF